A single sample gave rise to the 20 T cell receptor beta chains below, sequenced in a study of cytomegalovirus exposure and HLA in healthy donors (dated by TCRdb to the late 2010s). Receptors were amplified or captured by the immunoSEQ multiplex PCR assay. For the multiplex PCR, a mixture combining 60 forward primers for TCR Vbeta segments and 13 reverse primers for TCR Jbeta segments was used. What TCRdb holds here is the immuneACCESS table cut down to in-frame rearrangements. Part of the clones is not present; checked against another copy, under half of the missing clones reflect an unresolved V gene, and the others are unexplained. The sample table holds about 170,000 clones, of which approximately 70% were seen once. Under 7% of the sample is taken by the ten largest. The sample comprised PBMCs. The receptors were gathered from a woman aged 18-29 years in good health and CMV-seropositive.

This chain links TRBV25-1 with TRBJ2-7; D is perhaps TRBD1 (6 bases). The V end lost 4 bases, the J end lost 5 bases, and 27 bases lay between the germline ends. Germline CDR1 and CDR2: MGHDK and SYGVNS. The CDR3 is made up of 18 amino acids. Here the CDR3 reads CASSGGQAPRRFEDEQYF. The CDR3 coding sequence is TGTGCCAGCAGTGGGGGGCAGGCCCCGCGTCGGTTTGAGGACGAGCAGTACTTC.

The chain links TRBV15 to TRBJ2-7, with D perhaps matching TRBD2 (6 bases). Deletions cut 1 base from V and 0 bases from J, with 10 bases between. In germline, CDR1 is LNHNV, CDR2 YYDKDF (reference sequence). This CDR3 region has 15 residues. As DNA, the CDR3 is TGTGCCACCAGCAGAGTCAAGGGAGGCTCCTACGAGCAGTACTTC. It specifies CATSRVKGGSYEQYF.

J is TRBJ2-7 and V is TRBV7-9; tentative D call: TRBD2 (6 bases). Germline V gene lookup returns CDR1 SEHNR and CDR2 FQNEAQ (reference sequence). There are 14 residues in the CDR3. V was cut by 5 bases and J by 2 bases, with 13 bases left in between. The CDR3 loop is CASSPSGGAYEQYF. CDR3 coding DNA: TGTGCCAGCAGCCCCTCTGGCGGGGCCTACGAGCAGTACTTC.

This clone appeared once. The CDR3 DNA sequence: TGCAGCGTGGTCCCCGGGACAGATCATGACGAGCAGTACTTC. This translates into CSVVPGTDHDEQYF. This sequence joins TRBV29-1 and TRBJ2-5; TRBD1 agrees at 7 bases. The end of the DNA is better explained by TRBJ2-7, so the J call may be wrong. The CDR3 length is 14 residues. The germline CDR1 and CDR2 sequences are SQVTM and ANQGSEA.

This sequence joins TRBV7-3 and TRBJ1-6, with D tentatively TRBD1 (5 bases). V was shortened by 2 bases and J by 10 bases, with 15 bases between the two germline ends. CDR1 is SGHTA, CDR2 FQGTGA, per germline. The CDR3 is 15 residues long. CDR3 in amino acids: CASSLLGEAGSPLHF. The CDR3 DNA reads TGTGCCAGCAGCTTACTAGGGGAAGCCGGGTCACCCCTCCACTTT.

This chain connects TRBV19 to TRBJ2-7; 12 nucleotides align to TRBD2. The germline CDR1 and CDR2 sequences are LNHDA and SQIVND (reference sequence). This CDR3 is 14 amino acids long. V was pared by 4 bases and J by 2 bases, with 0 bases of the junction left unmatched. CDR3 in amino acids: CASSTSGGAYEQYF. The CDR3 DNA sequence: TGTGCCAGTAGTACTAGCGGGGGGGCCTACGAGCAGTACTTC.

The J gene is TRBJ2-1, the V gene TRBV30; D gene uncertain. CDR3 size: 13 residues. Germline V gene data show CDR1 as GTSNPN and CDR2 as SVGIG (reference sequence). V lost 5 bases to trimming and J lost 0 bases, with 8 bases between them. CDR3 region: CAWFPSSYNEQFF. The CDR3 DNA reads TGTGCCTGGTTCCCGAGCTCCTACAATGAGCAGTTCTTC.

The chain carries TRBV2 and TRBJ2-2; 9 bases align to TRBD1. J was trimmed by 2 bases and V by 9 bases; bases with no gene match: 4. This CDR3 region has 14 residues. Germline V gene data show CDR1 as SNHLY and CDR2 as FYNNEI. The CDR3 reads CARGQGGNTGELFF. In DNA form, the CDR3 reads TGTGCCAGGGGACAGGGCGGAAACACCGGGGAGCTGTTTTTT.

This chain connects TRBV9 to TRBJ2-5; D is perhaps TRBD2 (6 bases). CDR1 SGDLS and CDR2 YYNGEE come from the germline V gene. The CDR3 is made up of 14 amino acids. The V and J ends lost 3 bases and 1 base respectively, with 10 bases between them. The CDR3 nucleotides read TGTGCCAGCAGCGCGCGGGACTTCCAAGAGACCCAGTACTTC. Its translation is CASSARDFQETQYF.

The J gene is TRBJ1-5, the V gene TRBV5-6; possible D gene TRBD1, 6 bases. This CDR3 region has 16 residues. V lost 1 base to trimming and J lost 2 bases, with 13 bases between them. CDR1 is SGHDT, CDR2 YYEEEE, per germline. This chain's CDR3 is CASSLRRTEGNQPQHF. CDR3 sequence (DNA): TGTGCCAGCAGCTTGCGACGGACAGAGGGCAATCAGCCCCAGCATTTT.

The rearrangement uses TRBV5-4 and TRBJ2-2, with D perhaps matching TRBD1 (5 bases). The germline V gene encodes CDR1 SGHNT and CDR2 YYREEE (reference sequence). This CDR3 is 14 amino acids long. Trimming removed 5 bases at V and 2 bases at J, with 10 bases between. DNA for the CDR3: TGTGCCAGCAGTAAAAGGGGAAACACCGGGGAGCTGTTTTTT. Its translation is CASSKRGNTGELFF.

The chain couples TRBV30 to TRBJ2-7, with D unresolved. Germline loops: CDR1 GTSNPN, CDR2 SVGIG (reference sequence). The length of the CDR3 is 13 residues. The V end was cut by 1 base, the J end by 5 bases, with 12 bases between. The CDR3 protein is CAWSEVRSDEQYF. CDR3 bases: TGTGCCTGGAGTGAGGTGCGGAGTGACGAGCAGTACTTC. Based on the CDR3 plus reference TRBV30 and TRBJ2-7, the full variable domain is SQTIHQWPATLVQPVGSPLSLECTVEGTSNPNLYWYRQAAGRGLQLLFYSVGIGQISSEVPQNLSASRPQDRQFILSSKKLLLSDSGFYLCAWSEVRSDEQYFGPGTRLTVT.

V is TRBV6-5 and J is TRBJ1-5; weak D call: TRBD1 (6 bases). This CDR3 has 14 amino acids. Deletions cut 5 bases from V and 4 bases from J, with 12 bases between. From germline, CDR1 is MNHEY and CDR2 SVGAGI. The CDR3 spells CASSEWQGNQPQHF. In DNA, the CDR3 is TGTGCCAGCAGTGAATGGCAGGGGAATCAGCCCCAGCATTTT.

The V call is TRBV30, the J call TRBJ2-7, with TRBD1 matching 8 bases. Germline V gives CDR1 GTSNPN, CDR2 SVGIG (reference sequence). The CDR3 spans 13 residues. Trimming took 1 base from V and 3 from J; bases not matched to a gene: 2. The CDR3 nucleotides are TGTGCCTGGAGTGGAGGGACAGGCTACGAGCAGTACTTC. Translated, it gives CAWSGGTGYEQYF.

This clone came up once. This chain connects TRBV16 to TRBJ2-1; TRBD1 is a possible D gene (5 bases). Germline V lookup: CDR1 KGHSY, CDR2 FQNENV. The CDR3 totals 17 residues. Trimming shortened V by 3 bases and J by 6 bases, and 21 bases separated the two germline ends. The DNA for the CDR3 is TGTGCCAGCAGCCAGTACGTCGGAATTCAGGGTACCAATGAGCAGTTCTTC. This translates into CASSQYVGIQGTNEQFF.

This chain connects TRBV5-1 to TRBJ1-2; D is uncertain. Germline V lookup: CDR1 SGHRS, CDR2 YFSETQ. There are 12 residues in the CDR3. V was clipped by 4 bases and J by 4 bases, with 8 bases between them. The CDR3 bases are TGCGCCAGCAGCCCGCGGGGCTATGGCTACACCTTC. Translation: CASSPRGYGYTF.

This rearrangement joins TRBV19 to TRBJ1-2, with 10 bases lining up with TRBD1. The CDR3 totals 13 residues. The V gene end was trimmed by 9 bases and the J gene end by 7 bases; junction bases not matched to a gene: 8. The germline CDR1 and CDR2 sequences are LNHDA and SQIVND (reference sequence). In nucleotides, the CDR3 is TGTGCCAGCTCCCCGACAGGGGGCGTTGGCTACACCTTC. Protein: CASSPTGGVGYTF.

DNA of the CDR3: TGTGCCTGGACGACAGGAGGGAACACTGAAGCTTTCTTT. Translating it yields CAWTTGGNTEAFF. V usage is TRBV30 and J usage is TRBJ1-1; TRBD1 might be the D (6 bases). With 4 bases removed from V and 1 base from J, the gap between germline ends came to 10 bases. Germline CDR1 and CDR2: GTSNPN and SVGIG (reference sequence). CDR3 length equals 13 residues.

V gene TRBV9 combines with J gene TRBJ1-2; unclear D gene. Germline V lookup: CDR1 SGDLS, CDR2 YYNGEE. This CDR3 contains 13 residues. V lost 3 bases, J lost 5 bases, and 11 bases lay in between. This CDR3 reads CASSETASYGYTF. DNA for the CDR3: TGTGCCAGCAGCGAAACCGCGAGTTATGGCTACACCTTC.

V gene TRBV28 combines with J gene TRBJ2-5, with 13 bases fitting TRBD2. The CDR3 has 17 amino acids. J was trimmed by 1 base and V by 3 bases; bases with no gene match: 5. CDR1 is MDHEN and CDR2 is SYDVKM in the germline V gene. CDR3 nucleotides: TGTGCCAGCAGTTTCGGGACTAGCGGGGAACTCCAAGAGACCCAGTACTTC. It yields the protein CASSFGTSGELQETQYF.